This T cell receptor beta chain originates from a study of CD8+ T cells in alopecia areata. Study overall: The drug, tofacitinib, lasted 6 to 18 months, followed by 6 months off drug.

Study-wide results and caveats: Against the mouse data, patients shared TCRs less clearly, possibly for HLA reasons. There were also resident alphabeta T cells of normal skin sequenced in scalp samples.

Trimming took 6 bases from V and 0 from J, leaving 8 bases between them. Looked up from germline, CDR1 is SGHAT and CDR2 is FQNNGV. The CDR3 loop spans 14 amino acids. This clone was picked up one time. Its antigen is not known. RNA was isolated and reverse transcribed to cDNA, the sequencing template. TCRdb's table, derived via immunoSEQ multiplex PCR, lists solely in-frame clones and lacks some. The sample consists of about 150,000 clones, about 60% of them appearing once. PBMCs provided sorted CD4+ and CD8+ T cells. The chain carries TRBV11-2 and TRBJ2-2; TRBD2 might be the D (6 bases). This TCR derives from a human donor with alopecia areata. The starting material was CD4+ T cells sorted from blood, obtained at week 0. This chain's CDR3 is CASRTGANTGELFF. The CDR3 coding sequence is TGTGCCAGCAGGACGGGGGCGAACACCGGGGAGCTGTTTTTT.